These T cell receptor beta chains were read from a single sample in a study of blood T cell repertoires in COVID-19. Generated by immunoSEQ multiplex PCR, the TCRdb table keeps only in-frame clones and is missing some. Found here are more than 65,000 clones, approximately 88% of them singletons; the top ten hold around 6.7%. The sample was peripheral blood. All receptors derive from a woman aged 50 to 60 with acute or convalescent COVID-19. The CDR3 runs from the conserved cysteine through the conserved F or W. Fields, in order: CDR3 protein, CDR3 DNA, V gene, J gene, D gene, clone size. The D gene is left open where the match is weak. Clone size is shown for a subset of rows, as once, few, many or a class of expanded clone.

CDR3 protein: CASSLSTAQPQHF
CDR3 DNA: TGTGCCAGCAGCCTCTCGACAGCCCAGCCCCAGCATTTT
V gene: TRBV7-6
J gene: TRBJ1-5
D gene: NA
clone size: NA

CDR3 protein: CASSQGLAVPTETQYF
CDR3 DNA: TGTGCCAGCAGCCAAGGGCTAGCGGTTCCGACTGAGACCCAGTACTTC
V gene: TRBV14
J gene: TRBJ2-5
D gene: TRBD2
clone size: NA

CDR3 protein: CASSHRGGSETQYF
CDR3 DNA: TGTGCCAGCAGTCACAGGGGAGGTTCAGAGACCCAGTACTTC
V gene: TRBV3-1/TRBV3-2
J gene: TRBJ2-5
D gene: NA
clone size: NA

CDR3 protein: CASSQGGTENTEAFF
CDR3 DNA: TGCGCCAGCAGCCAAGGGGGCACCGAGAACACTGAAGCTTTCTTT
V gene: TRBV4-3
J gene: TRBJ1-1
D gene: NA
clone size: NA

CDR3 protein: CASSFNRAEAFF
CDR3 DNA: TGTGCCAGCAGTTTCAACAGGGCCGAAGCTTTCTTT
V gene: TRBV12-3/TRBV12-4
J gene: TRBJ1-1
D gene: NA
clone size: NA

CDR3 protein: CASSLGGQGAYGYTF
CDR3 DNA: TGTGCCAGCAGCTTAGGAGGACAGGGAGCTTATGGCTACACCTTC
V gene: TRBV7-2
J gene: TRBJ1-2
D gene: TRBD1
clone size: NA

CDR3 protein: CASRVRSPYGYTF
CDR3 DNA: TGTGCCAGCAGGGTGAGGAGTCCCTATGGCTACACCTTC
V gene: TRBV6-5
J gene: TRBJ1-2
D gene: NA
clone size: NA

CDR3 protein: CASSTQRVSNNEQFF
CDR3 DNA: TGTGCCAGCAGCACCCAACGGGTCTCTAACAATGAGCAGTTCTTC
V gene: TRBV11-2
J gene: TRBJ2-1
D gene: NA
clone size: NA

CDR3 protein: CASSVGAGGGGAEQYF
CDR3 DNA: TGTGCCAGCAGCGTAGGAGCTGGGGGGGGAGGCGCCGAGCAGTACTTC
V gene: TRBV9
J gene: TRBJ2-7
D gene: TRBD2
clone size: NA

CDR3 protein: CAWSGGLPLHF
CDR3 DNA: TGTGCCTGGAGTGGGGGCCTGCCCCTCCACTTT
V gene: TRBV30
J gene: TRBJ1-6
D gene: NA
clone size: NA

CDR3 protein: CASSLLTSGTDTQYF
CDR3 DNA: TGTGCCAGCAGTTTGCTAACTAGCGGCACAGATACGCAGTATTTT
V gene: TRBV27
J gene: TRBJ2-3
D gene: TRBD2
clone size: NA

CDR3 protein: CAISEQGQQPQHF
CDR3 DNA: TGTGCCATCAGTGAACAGGGTCAACAGCCCCAGCATTTT
V gene: TRBV10-3
J gene: TRBJ1-5
D gene: NA
clone size: NA

CDR3 protein: CASKEGLAGNNEQFF
CDR3 DNA: TGTGCCAGCAAGGAAGGGCTAGCGGGAAACAATGAGCAGTTCTTC
V gene: TRBV7-2
J gene: TRBJ2-1
D gene: TRBD2
clone size: NA

CDR3 protein: CASSIGGTGQETQYF
CDR3 DNA: TGTGCCAGTAGTATTGGGGGGACAGGACAAGAGACCCAGTACTTC
V gene: TRBV19
J gene: TRBJ2-5
D gene: TRBD1
clone size: NA

CDR3 protein: CASSFGGSSYNEQFF
CDR3 DNA: TGTGCCAGCAGCTTCGGCGGGAGTTCCTACAATGAGCAGTTCTTC
V gene: TRBV11-3
J gene: TRBJ2-1
D gene: TRBD2
clone size: once

CDR3 protein: CASSSEQGAVEEQFF
CDR3 DNA: TGTGCCAGTAGCTCTGAGCAGGGGGCCGTGGAGGAGCAGTTCTTC
V gene: TRBV19
J gene: TRBJ2-1
D gene: TRBD1
clone size: NA

CDR3 protein: CASSFNRARYGYTF
CDR3 DNA: TGTGCCAGCAGCTTTAACAGGGCAAGGTATGGCTACACCTTC
V gene: TRBV5-6
J gene: TRBJ1-2
D gene: NA
clone size: NA

CDR3 protein: CSVDFCSYNSPLHF
CDR3 DNA: TGCAGCGTTGATTTCTGCTCCTATAATTCACCCCTCCACTTT
V gene: TRBV29-1
J gene: TRBJ1-6
D gene: NA
clone size: NA

CDR3 protein: CASSLGTVRADTIYF
CDR3 DNA: TGTGCCAGCAGCCTAGGGACAGTGAGAGCGGACACCATATATTTT
V gene: TRBV11-2
J gene: TRBJ1-3
D gene: TRBD1
clone size: few

CDR3 protein: CASSPDLGAAWFAYGYTF
CDR3 DNA: TGTGCCAGCTCACCCGACCTGGGGGCCGCCTGGTTTGCCTATGGCTACACCTTC
V gene: TRBV18
J gene: TRBJ1-2
D gene: NA
clone size: few

CDR3 protein: CASSLRRLAGSSGEQFF
CDR3 DNA: TGTGCCAGCAGCCTCAGAAGATTAGCGGGATCGTCGGGTGAGCAGTTCTTC
V gene: TRBV14
J gene: TRBJ2-1
D gene: TRBD2
clone size: few

CDR3 protein: CASSQGRRGDTQYF
CDR3 DNA: TGTGCCAGCAGCCAAGGACGCCGGGGGGATACGCAGTATTTT
V gene: TRBV3-1/TRBV3-2
J gene: TRBJ2-3
D gene: NA
clone size: NA

CDR3 protein: CASSFQGIDGYTF
CDR3 DNA: TGTGCCAGCAGCTTCCAGGGAATCGATGGCTACACCTTC
V gene: TRBV11-2
J gene: TRBJ1-2
D gene: NA
clone size: NA

CDR3 protein: CASSQGTGISGNTIYF
CDR3 DNA: TGTGCCAGCAGCCAAGGGACGGGAATCTCTGGAAACACCATATATTTT
V gene: TRBV3-1/TRBV3-2
J gene: TRBJ1-3
D gene: NA
clone size: NA

CDR3 protein: CASSLLEGALHF
CDR3 DNA: TGTGCCAGCAGCCTCCTCGAGGGGGCCCTCCACTTT
V gene: TRBV7-9
J gene: TRBJ1-6
D gene: NA
clone size: NA

CDR3 protein: CASSPRRTSPPTGELFF
CDR3 DNA: TGTGCCAGCAGCCCGCGCCGGACTAGCCCACCTACCGGGGAGCTGTTTTTT
V gene: TRBV3-1/TRBV3-2
J gene: TRBJ2-2
D gene: TRBD2
clone size: NA

CDR3 protein: CASGFQGSGVYGYTF
CDR3 DNA: TGTGCTAGTGGTTTCCAGGGATCGGGCGTCTATGGCTACACCTTC
V gene: TRBV12-5
J gene: TRBJ1-2
D gene: NA
clone size: NA

CDR3 protein: CASSERIAGGKTGELFF
CDR3 DNA: TGCGCCAGCAGTGAGAGGATAGCGGGGGGAAAGACCGGGGAGCTGTTTTTT
V gene: TRBV10-1
J gene: TRBJ2-2
D gene: TRBD2
clone size: NA

CDR3 protein: CASSAATGGFMNTEAFF
CDR3 DNA: TGTGCCAGCAGCGCTGCCACGGGGGGGTTCATGAACACTGAAGCTTTCTTT
V gene: TRBV7-8
J gene: TRBJ1-1
D gene: NA
clone size: NA

CDR3 protein: CASSLTGLTNGYTF
CDR3 DNA: TGTGCCAGCAGCCTAACAGGGCTGACGAATGGCTACACCTTC
V gene: TRBV3-1/TRBV3-2
J gene: TRBJ1-2
D gene: NA
clone size: NA

CDR3 protein: CASSVSSGNTIYF
CDR3 DNA: TGTGCCAGCAGCGTTAGCTCTGGAAACACCATATATTTT
V gene: TRBV9
J gene: TRBJ1-3
D gene: NA
clone size: few

CDR3 protein: CASSITGGDYNEQFF
CDR3 DNA: TGTGCCAGTAGTATAACAGGGGGCGACTACAATGAGCAGTTCTTC
V gene: TRBV19
J gene: TRBJ2-1
D gene: TRBD1
clone size: NA

CDR3 protein: CASSLIGGNNEKLFF
CDR3 DNA: TGCGCCAGCAGCCTCATTGGAGGGAATAATGAAAAACTGTTTTTT
V gene: TRBV4-1
J gene: TRBJ1-4
D gene: NA
clone size: NA

CDR3 protein: CASSSQRSVREQYF
CDR3 DNA: TGTGCCAGTAGTAGCCAGCGGTCGGTGAGGGAGCAGTACTTC
V gene: TRBV19
J gene: TRBJ2-7
D gene: NA
clone size: NA

CDR3 protein: CASSPQNRVSTEAFF
CDR3 DNA: TGTGCCAGTAGTCCCCAGAACAGGGTCAGCACTGAAGCTTTCTTT
V gene: TRBV19
J gene: TRBJ1-1
D gene: NA
clone size: NA

CDR3 protein: CASSAKALRTKGNEQFF
CDR3 DNA: TGTGCCAGCAGCGCAAAGGCGTTACGGACTAAAGGGAATGAGCAGTTCTTC
V gene: TRBV7-2
J gene: TRBJ2-1
D gene: NA
clone size: NA

CDR3 protein: CAISMKGTDTEAFF
CDR3 DNA: TGTGCCATCAGTATGAAAGGGACAGACACTGAAGCTTTCTTT
V gene: TRBV10-3
J gene: TRBJ1-1
D gene: TRBD1
clone size: NA

CDR3 protein: CASSSAGRNQPQHF
CDR3 DNA: TGTGCCAGCAGCTCGGCAGGGCGCAATCAGCCCCAGCATTTT
V gene: TRBV3-1/TRBV3-2
J gene: TRBJ1-5
D gene: NA
clone size: once

CDR3 protein: CASSLVAGWTVTEKLFF
CDR3 DNA: TGTGCCAGCAGCTTGGTAGCGGGGTGGACAGTGACTGAAAAACTGTTTTTT
V gene: TRBV5-8
J gene: TRBJ1-4
D gene: NA
clone size: NA

CDR3 protein: CASSLLQGGELFF
CDR3 DNA: TGTGCCAGCAGTTTACTCCAGGGCGGGGAGCTGTTTTTT
V gene: TRBV12-3/TRBV12-4
J gene: TRBJ2-2
D gene: NA
clone size: NA

CDR3 protein: CASSNSGGSGTDTQYF
CDR3 DNA: TGCGCCAGCAGTAACTCGGGGGGGTCTGGCACAGATACGCAGTATTTT
V gene: TRBV10-1
J gene: TRBJ2-3
D gene: TRBD2
clone size: NA

CDR3 protein: CASSEQDYEQYF
CDR3 DNA: TGTGCCAGCAGTGAACAGGACTACGAGCAGTACTTC
V gene: TRBV2
J gene: TRBJ2-7
D gene: NA
clone size: NA

CDR3 protein: CAYNRGLAKNIQYF
CDR3 DNA: TGTGCCTATAACAGGGGACTAGCCAAAAACATTCAGTACTTC
V gene: TRBV30
J gene: TRBJ2-4
D gene: NA
clone size: NA

CDR3 protein: CASSMGVSGSGTQYF
CDR3 DNA: TGTGCCAGTAGTATGGGGGTTAGCGGATCGGGGACGCAGTATTTT
V gene: TRBV19
J gene: TRBJ2-3
D gene: NA
clone size: NA

CDR3 protein: CASSIGGGVGAEAFF
CDR3 DNA: TGTGCCAGTAGTATAGGAGGGGGCGTGGGCGCTGAAGCTTTCTTT
V gene: TRBV19
J gene: TRBJ1-1
D gene: TRBD1
clone size: NA

CDR3 protein: CASSLSGQGIYEQYF
CDR3 DNA: TGTGCCAGCAGTTTAAGTGGGCAGGGTATTTACGAGCAGTACTTC
V gene: TRBV27
J gene: TRBJ2-7
D gene: NA
clone size: NA

CDR3 protein: CATSDLMTSGDYNEQFF
CDR3 DNA: TGTGCCACCAGTGACCTAATGACTAGCGGGGATTACAATGAGCAGTTCTTC
V gene: TRBV24-1
J gene: TRBJ2-1
D gene: TRBD2
clone size: NA

CDR3 protein: CASSQLTGEREPDTQYF
CDR3 DNA: TGTGCCAGCAGCCAACTAACGGGCGAGCGGGAGCCAGATACGCAGTATTTT
V gene: TRBV4-2
J gene: TRBJ2-3
D gene: TRBD2
clone size: NA

CDR3 protein: CATSEHPTGGQFF
CDR3 DNA: TGTGCCACCAGTGAACATCCCACCGGGGGGCAGTTCTTC
V gene: TRBV24-1
J gene: TRBJ2-1
D gene: NA
clone size: NA

CDR3 protein: CATSYLTGPRDIQYF
CDR3 DNA: TGTGCCACCAGTTATCTGACCGGGCCGAGGGACATTCAGTACTTC
V gene: TRBV15
J gene: TRBJ2-4
D gene: NA
clone size: NA

CDR3 protein: CASSLAQASLTRTDTQYF
CDR3 DNA: TGTGCCAGCAGCTTGGCCCAGGCTAGCCTCACCCGCACAGATACGCAGTATTTT
V gene: TRBV5-4
J gene: TRBJ2-3
D gene: NA
clone size: NA

CDR3 protein: CASSLTTGAGANVLTF
CDR3 DNA: TGCGCCAGCAGCTTAACTACAGGGGCCGGGGCCAACGTCCTGACTTTC
V gene: TRBV5-1
J gene: TRBJ2-6
D gene: TRBD1
clone size: NA

CDR3 protein: CASRTQGDGNQPQHF
CDR3 DNA: TGTGCCAGTAGAACTCAGGGCGACGGCAATCAGCCCCAGCATTTT
V gene: TRBV19
J gene: TRBJ1-5
D gene: NA
clone size: few

CDR3 protein: CASSFTHMNTEAFF
CDR3 DNA: TGTGCCAGCAGTTTTACACACATGAACACTGAAGCTTTCTTT
V gene: TRBV6-5
J gene: TRBJ1-1
D gene: NA
clone size: NA

CDR3 protein: CASSPGDFYNEQFF
CDR3 DNA: TGTGCCAGCTCACCCGGGGATTTTTACAATGAGCAGTTCTTC
V gene: TRBV18
J gene: TRBJ2-1
D gene: NA
clone size: NA

CDR3 protein: CASTSGGNQPQHF
CDR3 DNA: TGTGCCAGCACCTCGGGCGGGAATCAGCCCCAGCATTTT
V gene: TRBV6-5
J gene: TRBJ1-5
D gene: NA
clone size: NA

CDR3 protein: CASSPRQSNTGELFF
CDR3 DNA: TGTGCCAGCTCACCACGACAGAGCAACACCGGGGAGCTGTTTTTT
V gene: TRBV18
J gene: TRBJ2-2
D gene: NA
clone size: NA

CDR3 protein: CASRPGQGISETQYF
CDR3 DNA: TGTGCCAGCAGGCCGGGACAGGGAATTTCAGAGACCCAGTACTTC
V gene: TRBV21-1
J gene: TRBJ2-5
D gene: NA
clone size: NA

CDR3 protein: CSVEGGSGYGYTF
CDR3 DNA: TGCAGCGTTGAAGGGGGCTCCGGGTATGGCTACACCTTC
V gene: TRBV29-1
J gene: TRBJ1-2
D gene: NA
clone size: NA